The text below deals with one T cell receptor (beta chain). The data are from a study of blood T cell repertoires in COVID-19. Study details: Both acute and convalescent COVID-19 samples were obtained from the United States, Italy and Spain. T cells, B-cell-depleted T cells, or PBMCs supplied cDNA or gDNA.

Measured with immunoSEQ multiplex PCR; TCRdb has only the in-frame clones, and not every one. Of roughly 100,000 clones listed, around 79% are singletons. The germline gives CDR1 SEHNR, CDR2 FQNEAQ (reference sequence). Germline trimming cut 5 bases from V and 2 bases from J; bases unmatched to any gene: 5. This CDR3 spans 15 amino acids. Sequencing was performed on peripheral blood. The receptor was derived from a woman older than 75 with acute or convalescent COVID-19. J is TRBJ1-4 and V is TRBV7-9; 7 nucleotides match TRBD1. CDR3 sequence (DNA): TGTGCCAGCAGCCCAACAGGGGCCACTAATGAAAAACTGTTTTTT. Its protein is CASSPTGATNEKLFF.